These 26 T cell receptor beta chains share one sample of origin, sequenced in a study of blood T cell repertoires in COVID-19. This table comes from immunoSEQ multiplex PCR, and its TCRdb copy is limited to in-frame clones, with some not included. The table lists some 310,000 clones, roughly 90% of them singletons. Sequencing was performed on peripheral blood. The source is a woman aged 40 to 49 with COVID-19, enrolled during active disease.

The chain links TRBV19 to TRBJ2-4; possibly TRBD2 for D (6 bases). This CDR3 has 15 amino acids. V was cut by 3 bases and J by 3 bases, with 12 bases left in between. Germline assignment: CDR1 LNHDA and CDR2 SQIVND (reference sequence). CDR3 coding DNA: TGTGCCAGTAGTATGTCGGGGGACCGCAAAAACATTCAGTACTTC. Translated, it gives CASSMSGDRKNIQYF.

The chain is built from TRBV9 and TRBJ2-5; D remains ambiguous. The CDR3 covers 14 residues. The V end lost 3 bases, the J end lost 5 bases, and 14 bases lay between the germline ends. Germline lookup yields CDR1 SGDLS and CDR2 YYNGEE. The CDR3 nucleotides read TGTGCCAGCAGCGAGGAAACGACCGGGGAGACCCAGTACTTC. The encoded protein is CASSEETTGETQYF.

The chain combines TRBV5-4 with TRBJ1-3; the D gene is possibly TRBD1 (6 bases). The CDR3 contains 14 residues. Germline values: CDR1 SGHNT, CDR2 YYREEE (reference sequence). V dropped 4 bases and J dropped 8 bases, with 16 bases sitting between them. Here the CDR3 reads CASSPGQPGDTIYF. The CDR3 nucleotides read TGTGCCAGCAGCCCAGGACAGCCCGGCGACACCATATATTTT.

The CDR3 sequence is CASSSTSGGYEQYF. The DNA of the CDR3 is TGTGCCAGCAGTAGTACTAGCGGGGGCTACGAGCAGTACTTC. The chain combines TRBV28 with TRBJ2-7; 11 nucleotides align to TRBD2. After removal of 5 bases from V and 3 bases from J, the junction contained 3 bases not matched to a gene. Germline loops: CDR1 MDHEN, CDR2 SYDVKM. The CDR3 is made up of 14 amino acids.

This sequence joins TRBV5-1 and TRBJ2-7, with D maybe TRBD1 (5 bases). The germline V and J ends were trimmed by 0 bases and 5 bases, with 9 bases remaining between them. CDR1 is SGHRS and CDR2 is YFSETQ in the germline V gene. The CDR3 covers 13 residues. For the CDR3, the DNA is TGCGCCAGCAGCTTGGGGGGCAGGGACGAGCAGTACTTC. Translating it yields CASSLGGRDEQYF.

The chain recombines TRBV6-5 with TRBJ2-1; 8 bases fit TRBD1. This CDR3 is 16 amino acids long. With V trimmed by 2 bases and J by 4 bases, 7 bases remained unmatched. Germline V gene lookup returns CDR1 MNHEY and CDR2 SVGAGI. The CDR3 DNA follows: TGTGCCAGCAGTTACCTCGCCAGGGGGCGATACAATGAGCAGTTCTTC. Its translation: CASSYLARGRYNEQFF.

This clone was found once. The chain recombines TRBV7-9 with TRBJ2-5; D possibly corresponds to TRBD2 (6 bases). The CDR3 runs 14 residues. Germline V lookup: CDR1 SEHNR, CDR2 FQNEAQ (reference sequence). V was trimmed by 7 bases and J by 5 bases, leaving 17 bases between them. DNA for the CDR3: TGTGCCAGCACTGGGGCGGGAATCTCGGAGACCCAGTACTTC. Its protein is CASTGAGISETQYF. Looking up the rest from reference TRBV7-9 and TRBJ2-5 gives the full variable domain: DTGVSQNPRHKITKRGQNVTFRCDPISEHNRLYWYRQTLGQGPEFLTYFQNEAQLEKSRLLSDRFSAERPKGSFSTLEIQRTEQGDSAMYLCASTGAGISETQYFGPGTRLLVL.

This clone showed up just a few times. The gene calls are TRBV15 and TRBJ1-1; a weak D match, TRBD1 (5 bases). The germline V and J ends were trimmed by 5 bases and 3 bases, with 16 bases remaining between them. The CDR3 length is 15 residues. Germline V CDR1 and CDR2: LNHNV, YYDKDF (reference sequence). For the CDR3, the DNA is TGTGCCACCAGCCCCCGGGGGGAACGATACACTGAAGCTTTCTTT. It translates to CATSPRGERYTEAFF.

The rearrangement uses TRBV11-2 and TRBJ2-2; TRBD2 aligns across 9 bases. Germline V gene sequence: CDR1 SGHAT, CDR2 FQNNGV. After removal of 8 bases from V and 2 bases from J, the junction contained 15 bases not matched to a gene. CDR3 length: 18 residues. As DNA, the CDR3 is TGTGCCAGCGGCTACCCTCGCGGGGGGGGCGGAAACACCGGGGAGCTGTTTTTT. Translated, it gives CASGYPRGGGGNTGELFF.

V gene TRBV6-6 combines with J gene TRBJ1-5; D remains ambiguous. This CDR3 has 13 residues. The germline V gene has CDR1 MNHNY and CDR2 SVGAGI (reference sequence). The V gene lost 2 bases and the J gene lost 8 bases, with 10 bases spanning the gap. The CDR3: CASSYDWVKPQHF. The DNA of the CDR3 is TGTGCCAGCAGTTACGACTGGGTTAAGCCCCAGCATTTT.

This chain joins TRBV7-9 and TRBJ2-5; weak D call: TRBD1 (5 bases). The V gene's germline CDR1 is SEHNR and CDR2 FQNEAQ (reference sequence). The CDR3 loop spans 14 amino acids. Trimming stripped 3 bases from V and 3 bases from J, with 11 bases between. This CDR3 is CASSFSGWKETQYF. The CDR3 nucleotides are TGTGCCAGCAGCTTCTCAGGGTGGAAAGAGACCCAGTACTTC.

This clone showed up just once. This chain links TRBV6-2 or TRBV6-3 with TRBJ1-1; 8 bases are a match to TRBD1. After removal of 4 bases from V and 4 bases from J, the junction contained 2 bases not matched to a gene. This CDR3 region has 13 residues. Germline V gene lookup returns CDR1 MNHEY and CDR2 SVGEGT. The CDR3 region is CASSSTGGTEAFF. In nucleotides, the CDR3 is TGTGCCAGCAGTTCTACAGGGGGCACTGAAGCTTTCTTT.

This clone was recorded once. The V gene is TRBV7-2, the J gene TRBJ2-6; D call uncertain. V lost 5 bases and J 5 bases, leaving 22 bases between the germline ends. Germline V gene sequence: CDR1 SGHTA, CDR2 FQGNSA. The CDR3 consists of 18 residues. The CDR3 loop reads CASSHSPETTSRANVLTF. In nucleotides, the CDR3 is TGTGCCAGCAGCCACAGTCCAGAGACGACAAGTCGGGCCAACGTCCTGACTTTC.

This clone was observed once. The genes are TRBV19 and TRBJ2-1; 12 positions agree with TRBD2. The CDR3 has 15 amino acids. Germline CDR1 is LNHDA and CDR2 is SQIVND (reference sequence). V shed 7 bases, J shed 9 bases, and the junction held 10 bases outside the gene matches. CDR3 DNA sequence: TGTGCCAGTAATCTGCTAGCGGGAGGGTTTGGTGAGCAGTTCTTC. Amino acids: CASNLLAGGFGEQFF. Complete variable domain (other parts from reference TRBV19 and TRBJ2-1): DGGITQSPKYLFRKEGQNVTLSCEQNLNHDAMYWYRQDPGQGLRLIYYSQIVNDFQKGDIAEGYSVSREKKESFPLTVTSAQKNPTAFYLCASNLLAGGFGEQFFGPGTRLTVL.

This chain connects TRBV11-2 to TRBJ1-4, with D uncertain. Germline loops: CDR1 SGHAT, CDR2 FQNNGV. The CDR3 loop spans 13 amino acids. Trimming cost V 5 bases and J 8 bases, with 12 bases left between them. The CDR3 DNA is TGTGCCAGCAGCGGAGCTGGCCGAGAAAAACTGTTTTTT. Its translation is CASSGAGREKLFF.

The V call is TRBV5-1, the J call TRBJ1-1; 8 positions match TRBD1. CDR3 length: 12 residues. With V trimmed by 2 bases and J by 11 bases, 5 bases remained unmatched. Germline assignment: CDR1 SGHRS and CDR2 YFSETQ. CDR3 coding DNA: TGCGCCAGCAGCTTAAACAGGGGGGAGGCTTTCTTT. Its protein is CASSLNRGEAFF.

This clone was detected only a few times. The genes are TRBV10-3 and TRBJ2-5, with 7 bases matching TRBD1. Germline trimming cut 6 bases from V and 4 bases from J; bases unmatched to any gene: 5. The CDR3 is 13 amino acids. Per germline, CDR1 ENHRY and CDR2 SYGVKD. CDR3 nucleotide sequence: TGTGCCATCAGCGACAGGGATGGAGAGACCCAGTACTTC. This translates into CAISDRDGETQYF.

The V and J genes are TRBV7-8 and TRBJ1-1; 7 bases agree with TRBD1. Germline assignment: CDR1 SGHVS and CDR2 FQNEAQ. V was clipped by 5 bases and J by 3 bases; unmatched bases: 9. This CDR3 comprises 15 residues. The CDR3 DNA sequence: TGTGCCAGCAGCCTTGGACAGGCCCTTTACACTGAAGCTTTCTTT. Its translation: CASSLGQALYTEAFF.

CDR3 bases: TGCGCCAGCAGCCAAGTAGACGGGGGGGGCACAGATACGCAGTATTTT. As protein: CASSQVDGGGTDTQYF. This sequence joins TRBV4-1 and TRBJ2-3; 8 positions match TRBD2. Germline CDR1 and CDR2: MGHRA and YSYEKL. V lost 1 base to trimming and J lost 1 base; unmatched junction nucleotides: 4. CDR3 size: 16 residues.

This clone has just a few counts. The J gene is TRBJ2-1, the V gene TRBV4-3, with TRBD1 identical over 9 bases. CDR1 LGHNA and CDR2 YSLEER come from the germline V gene. The CDR3 loop spans 16 amino acids. With 4 bases clipped from V and 7 bases from J, the junction kept 11 bases outside the gene matches. The CDR3: CASSPHPGQGKNEQFF. CDR3 coding DNA: TGCGCCAGCAGCCCCCATCCGGGACAGGGAAAAAATGAGCAGTTCTTC.

The count of this clone is one. The identical CDR3 is also encoded by other nucleotide sequences in the sample. The rearrangement links TRBV5-1 to TRBJ2-2, with 9 positions matching TRBD2. The CDR3 spans 15 residues. V lost 0 bases to trimming and J lost 4 bases; unmatched junction nucleotides: 1. In germline, CDR1 is SGHRS, CDR2 YFSETQ. CDR3 coding DNA: TGCGCCAGCAGCTTGGTGCGGGGGGGCACCGGGGAGCTGTTTTTT. Its translation is CASSLVRGGTGELFF. Based on the CDR3 plus reference TRBV5-1 and TRBJ2-2, the full variable domain is KAGVTQTPRYLIKTRGQQVTLSCSPISGHRSVSWYQQTPGQGLQFLFEYFSETQRNKGNFPGRFSGRQFSNSRSEMNVSTLELGDSALYLCASSLVRGGTGELFFGEGSRLTVL.

The rearrangement joins TRBV28 to TRBJ1-4; 10 positions agree with TRBD1. Per germline, CDR1 MDHEN and CDR2 SYDVKM. With V trimmed by 8 bases and J by 6 bases, 9 bases remained unmatched. The CDR3 spans 15 residues. The CDR3 protein is CASGNSGTGDEKLFF. As DNA, the CDR3 is TGTGCCAGCGGTAATTCCGGGACAGGGGATGAAAAACTGTTTTTT.

The V call is TRBV4-3, the J call TRBJ1-1; possibly TRBD1 for D (5 bases). The V end lost 1 base, the J end lost 0 bases, and 9 bases lay between the germline ends. The CDR3 is 15 residues long. CDR1 is LGHNA and CDR2 is YSLEER in the germline V gene. DNA of the CDR3: TGCGCCAGCAGCCAAGTAGACAGAATGAACACTGAAGCTTTCTTT. Translation: CASSQVDRMNTEAFF.

The chain links TRBV4-3 to TRBJ1-2, with TRBD1 matching 10 bases. V shed 0 bases, J shed 5 bases, and the junction held 9 bases outside the gene matches. Germline CDR1 and CDR2: LGHNA and YSLEER. The CDR3 loop spans 17 amino acids. The CDR3 reads CASSQEGVSGQGYGYTF. DNA for the CDR3: TGCGCCAGCAGCCAAGAGGGTGTGTCGGGACAGGGGTATGGCTACACCTTC.

The chain joins TRBV2 to TRBJ1-2, with TRBD1 identical over 7 bases. The CDR3 is 13 residues long. J was trimmed by 7 bases and V by 1 base; bases with no gene match: 3. Germline-derived CDR1 and CDR2 are SNHLY and FYNNEI. CDR3 DNA: TGTGCCAGCAGTGAAGAGCAGGGGGTTGGCTACACCTTC. Protein: CASSEEQGVGYTF.

The gene calls are TRBV29-1 and TRBJ2-2; 7 bases match TRBD1. The V gene's germline CDR1 is SQVTM and CDR2 ANQGSEA. The CDR3 spans 13 residues. After removal of 7 bases from V and 5 bases from J, the junction contained 7 bases not matched to a gene. The CDR3 protein is CSADRVGTGELFF. The CDR3 DNA sequence: TGCAGCGCCGACAGGGTCGGAACCGGGGAGCTGTTTTTT.